This record looks at one TCR beta chain sequence and its context. Its antigen is still unknown. One end of the junction does not line up with germline, which may come from a read error. These data are taken from a study of T cell repertoires in cytomegalovirus infection. In TCRdb, the reads were re-called with MiXCR into one record per CDR3 protein. The sample lists about 830,000 distinct CDR3 sequences, 32% seen once, with roughly 12% in the top ten. The CDR3 consists of 18 residues. Germline V CDR1 and CDR2: SGDLS, YYNGEE. The sequencing used cultured CD8+ T cells from PBMCs, collected from culture after CMV antigen stimulation. The clonotype comes from a human donor in good health (CMV status not recorded). Some clones in this sample may be carry-over from other donors' samples. The chain is built from TRBV9 and TRBJ2-4; D may match TRBD1 or TRBD2 (6 bases each). The CDR3 region has the DNA TGTGCCAACAGCGAGGGGGGAGATGGGAAATTCGGCAAAAACATTCAGTACTTC. Protein: CANSEGGDGKFGKNIQYF.